The 32 T cell receptor beta chains below come from one sample, sequenced in a study of beta chain features in type 1 diabetes. The whole isolated RNA underwent reverse transcription, so sequencing captured expressed TCRB transcripts. Only in-frame clones appear in the TCRdb table, and some are missing; sequencing was by immunoSEQ multiplex PCR. The sample lists roughly 250,000 clones, about 70% occurring once. What was sequenced was naive CD4+ T cells from blood. The receptor set was obtained from a man under 40 in good health.

Regarding this clone: This sample also contains other DNA sequences that code for the same CDR3. The rearrangement joins TRBV6-1 to TRBJ1-5; TRBD1 might be the D (5 bases). CDR3 length: 11 residues. V dropped 6 bases and J dropped 5 bases, with 5 bases sitting between them. Germline V gene sequence: CDR1 MNHNS, CDR2 SASEGT. CDR3 sequence reads: CASSRDQPQHF. The DNA for the CDR3 is TGTGCCAGCAGCAGGGATCAGCCCCAGCATTTT.

The J gene is TRBJ1-1, the V gene TRBV30, with TRBD1 matching 7 bases. The junction had 3 bases not matched to a gene; V was cut back by 4 bases and J by 4 bases. Germline loops: CDR1 GTSNPN, CDR2 SVGIG (reference sequence). The CDR3 runs 12 residues. The CDR3: CAWTPGGTEAFF. As DNA, the CDR3 is TGTGCCTGGACTCCAGGGGGCACTGAAGCTTTCTTT. Full variable domain (missing parts from reference TRBV30 and TRBJ1-1): SQTIHQWPATLVQPVGSPLSLECTVEGTSNPNLYWYRQAAGRGLQLLFYSVGIGQISSEVPQNLSASRPQDRQFILSSKKLLLSDSGFYLCAWTPGGTEAFFGQGTRLTVV.

This sequence joins TRBV7-8 and TRBJ2-7; TRBD2 aligns across 8 bases. Per the germline V gene, CDR1 is SGHVS and CDR2 is FQNEAQ. The V segment lost 1 base and the J segment 1 base; nucleotides outside the gene matches: 6. The CDR3 runs 16 residues. CDR3 in DNA: TGTGCCAGCAGCTTAGTTGGGACTAGGGCGTCCTACGAGCAGTACTTC. Protein: CASSLVGTRASYEQYF.

The gene calls are TRBV9 and TRBJ2-1; D might be TRBD1 (6 bases). V was cut by 2 bases and J by 3 bases, with 9 bases left in between. The CDR3 runs 14 residues. Per germline, CDR1 SGDLS and CDR2 YYNGEE. The CDR3 loop reads CASSVDSYYNEQFF. The CDR3 nucleotides read TGTGCCAGCAGCGTGGACAGTTACTACAATGAGCAGTTCTTC. The full variable domain, in which reference TRBV9 and TRBJ2-1 provide the parts outside the CDR3, is DSGVTQTPKHLITATGQRVTLRCSPRSGDLSVYWYQQSLDQGLQFLIQYYNGEERAKGNILERFSAQQFPDLHSELNLSSLELGDSALYFCASSVDSYYNEQFFGPGTRLTVL.

The gene calls are TRBV7-2 and TRBJ2-5; D is unclear. Trimming shortened V by 3 bases and J by 3 bases, and 8 bases separated the two germline ends. Germline CDR1 SGHTA, CDR2 FQGNSA. The CDR3 runs to 13 residues. The CDR3 DNA reads TGTGCCAGCAGCTTTGTTAGAGAAGAGACCCAGTACTTC. This encodes CASSFVREETQYF.

J is TRBJ1-1 and V is TRBV29-1, with D uncertain. CDR1 is SQVTM and CDR2 is ANQGSEA in the germline V gene. The germline V and J ends were trimmed by 5 bases and 1 base, with 5 bases remaining between them. The CDR3 totals 11 residues. CDR3 in amino acids: CSVSKNTEAFF. The CDR3 DNA sequence: TGCAGCGTTTCGAAGAACACTGAAGCTTTCTTT.

As regards this clone: The sample carries other DNA sequences with the same CDR3. The chain links TRBV9 to TRBJ1-2; weak D call: TRBD1 (6 bases). The CDR3 spans 12 residues. Trimming cost V 2 bases and J 4 bases, with 6 bases left between them. Germline V gene sequence: CDR1 SGDLS, CDR2 YYNGEE. The CDR3, as DNA: TGTGCCAGCAGCGTGGACAGCTATGGCTACACCTTC. Its translation: CASSVDSYGYTF.

This chain joins TRBV29-1 and TRBJ2-2; 7 bases agree with TRBD1. This CDR3 is 14 amino acids long. The ends lost 6 bases at V and 2 bases at J; junction bases unmatched: 6. The V gene's germline CDR1 is SQVTM and CDR2 ANQGSEA. The CDR3 nucleotides are TGCAGCGTCCAAACAGGGGTTAACACCGGGGAGCTGTTTTTT. Protein product: CSVQTGVNTGELFF.

This clone showed up just a few times. The rearrangement uses TRBV18 and TRBJ2-1; D possibly corresponds to TRBD1 (5 bases). V was shortened by 3 bases and J by 7 bases, with 16 bases between the two germline ends. This CDR3 is 15 amino acids long. From germline, CDR1 is KGHSH and CDR2 LQKENI. The CDR3 region is CASSPRGMFRNEQFF. The CDR3, as DNA: TGTGCCAGCTCACCTAGGGGTATGTTCAGGAATGAGCAGTTCTTC.

In its sample, this clone was seen once. The V call is TRBV4-3, the J call TRBJ2-3, with a weak D call TRBD2 (5 bases). CDR1 LGHNA and CDR2 YSLEER come from the germline V gene. The CDR3 sequence is 14 residues long. V gave up 0 bases and J gave up 5 bases, with 9 bases separating them. CDR3 sequence reads: CASSQDHRGDTQYF. In DNA form, the CDR3 reads TGCGCCAGCAGCCAAGATCATCGGGGAGATACGCAGTATTTT.

The chain employs TRBV29-1 and TRBJ2-5; TRBD1 matches 8 bases. Unmatched junction bases numbered 7, after V lost 2 bases and J lost 5 bases. This CDR3 has 14 amino acids. CDR1 SQVTM and CDR2 ANQGSEA come from the germline V gene. This CDR3 is CSVERTGQGETQYF. CDR3 coding DNA: TGCAGCGTTGAAAGGACAGGGCAAGGGGAGACCCAGTACTTC. The variable domain in full, with the rest retrieved from reference TRBV29-1 and TRBJ2-5, is SAVISQKPSRDICQRGTSLTIQCQVDSQVTMMFWYRQQPGQSLTLIATANQGSEATYESGFVIDKFPISRPNLTFSTLTVSNMSPEDSSIYLCSVERTGQGETQYFGPGTRLLVL.

This chain connects TRBV27 to TRBJ1-1; 7 bases are shared with TRBD1. CDR1 and CDR2 (germline): MNHEY, SMNVEV (reference sequence). With 6 bases clipped from V and 10 bases from J, the junction kept 17 bases outside the gene matches. CDR3 length: 15 residues. This CDR3 reads CASSPYRGLNKGAFF. DNA of the CDR3: TGTGCCAGCAGCCCCTACAGGGGCCTCAACAAGGGAGCTTTCTTT.

This clone was seen a handful of times. The chain combines TRBV5-1 with TRBJ1-1, with no clear D. V was pared by 1 base and J by 1 base, with 8 bases between. CDR1 SGHRS and CDR2 YFSETQ come from the germline V gene. The CDR3 spans 14 residues. This CDR3 is CASSLIRSNTEAFF. The CDR3, as DNA: TGCGCCAGCAGCTTGATCCGGTCGAACACTGAAGCTTTCTTT.

The V gene is TRBV2, the J gene TRBJ1-2; tentatively, D is TRBD1 (5 bases). Germline CDR1 and CDR2: SNHLY and FYNNEI. There are 12 residues in the CDR3. Trimming removed 5 bases from V and 5 bases from J, with 9 bases in between. CDR3 protein: CASSLPGYGYTF. CDR3 bases: TGTGCCAGCAGTCTCCCAGGGTATGGCTACACCTTC.

The genes are TRBV30 and TRBJ1-2; the D is unclear. The length of the CDR3 is 11 residues. The V end was cut by 1 base, the J end by 4 bases, with 4 bases between. Germline V gene lookup returns CDR1 GTSNPN and CDR2 SVGIG (reference sequence). CDR3 bases: TGTGCCTGGAGTGATGGCTATGGCTACACCTTC. It yields the protein CAWSDGYGYTF.

The chain has TRBV5-4 and TRBJ2-5; 8 bases align to TRBD1. The CDR3 extends over 14 amino acids. CDR1 and CDR2 from the germline V gene are SGHNT and YYREEE (reference sequence). J lost 4 bases, V lost 3 bases, and 5 bases had no gene match. The CDR3 DNA reads as TGTGCCAGCAGCTCTCCGGACAGGGCAGAGACCCAGTACTTC. Its protein is CASSSPDRAETQYF.

This clone appeared once. The J gene is TRBJ1-5, the V gene TRBV29-1; tentative D call: TRBD1 (5 bases). The CDR3 runs to 13 residues. The V end lost 4 bases, the J end lost 1 base, and 8 bases lay between the germline ends. Germline values: CDR1 SQVTM, CDR2 ANQGSEA. CDR3 amino acids: CSVVSGSNQPQHF. DNA of the CDR3: TGCAGCGTTGTTTCAGGGAGCAATCAGCCCCAGCATTTT.

This chain uses TRBV4-3 with TRBJ1-5; D call uncertain. CDR1 LGHNA and CDR2 YSLEER come from the germline V gene. Trimming pared 0 bases from V and 2 bases from J, leaving 11 bases between. The CDR3 sequence is 16 residues long. The CDR3 here is CASSQDSGQGNQPQHF. CDR3 coding DNA: TGCGCCAGCAGCCAAGATAGCGGCCAAGGCAATCAGCCCCAGCATTTT.

This clone has only one observation. This chain joins TRBV18 and TRBJ2-3, with D uncertain. Germline V gene lookup returns CDR1 KGHSH and CDR2 LQKENI. The CDR3 has 16 amino acids. V lost 0 bases and J lost 5, with 15 bases in between. CDR3 sequence reads: CASSPPSSTKGDTQYF. The CDR3 nucleotides read TGTGCCAGCTCACCACCATCCAGTACTAAAGGAGATACGCAGTATTTT.

The chain combines TRBV9 with TRBJ2-7; no reliable D call. The CDR3 length is 16 residues. Trimming removed 0 bases from V and 0 bases from J, with 13 bases in between. The germline CDR1 and CDR2 sequences are SGDLS and YYNGEE. CDR3 DNA sequence: TGTGCCAGCAGCGTAGGGAGCCCCGTCTCCTCCTACGAGCAGTACTTC. Translation gives CASSVGSPVSSYEQYF.

This clone appeared a few times. The chain combines TRBV29-1 with TRBJ2-3; 10 bases match TRBD2. The J segment lost 2 bases and the V segment lost 2 bases, leaving 4 bases of the junction unmatched. CDR1 and CDR2 (germline): SQVTM, ANQGSEA. The CDR3 sequence is 15 residues long. The CDR3 coding sequence is TGCAGCGTTGAAAGGACTAGCGGTTTCACAGATACGCAGTATTTT. Its protein product is CSVERTSGFTDTQYF.

The rearrangement links TRBV18 to TRBJ2-1, with a weak D call TRBD1 (6 bases). V lost 3 bases and J lost 6, with 9 bases in between. Germline values: CDR1 KGHSH, CDR2 LQKENI. The CDR3 length is 13 residues. The CDR3 loop reads CASSPETGNEQFF. The CDR3 bases are TGTGCCAGCTCACCCGAGACAGGCAATGAGCAGTTCTTC.

The chain is built from TRBV13 and TRBJ2-4; the D gene is possibly TRBD2 (6 bases). Germline values: CDR1 PRHDT, CDR2 FYEKMQ (reference sequence). The length of the CDR3 is 14 residues. V dropped 4 bases and J dropped 8 bases, with 15 bases sitting between them. Written as DNA, the CDR3 is TGTGCCAGCAGCTCCAGCCCAACGGGGGACATTCAGTACTTC. Residues: CASSSSPTGDIQYF.

The rearrangement links TRBV29-1 to TRBJ2-2; maybe TRBD2 (5 bases). The length of the CDR3 is 13 residues. The ends were cut back, 7 bases at V and 4 bases at J, with 13 bases in the middle. Per the germline V gene, CDR1 is SQVTM and CDR2 is ANQGSEA. CDR3 loop: CSAGLGTTGELFF. The CDR3 DNA follows: TGCAGCGCCGGACTCGGAACCACCGGGGAGCTGTTTTTT.

This chain links TRBV7-9 with TRBJ1-4; the match to TRBD1 covers 8 bases. V trimming: 5 bases; J trimming: 4 bases; junction bases outside the gene matches: 9. Germline-derived CDR1 and CDR2 are SEHNR and FQNEAQ (reference sequence). This CDR3 is built from 16 residues. The CDR3 nucleotides read TGTGCCAGCAGCCCGGGACAGGCGAACAATAATGAAAAACTGTTTTTT. This sequence encodes CASSPGQANNNEKLFF.

This clone has a handful of counts. The J gene is TRBJ2-3, the V gene TRBV7-9; D possibly corresponds to TRBD2 (5 bases). V was pared by 6 bases and J by 5 bases, with 6 bases between. The CDR3 runs to 11 residues. The germline V gene encodes CDR1 SEHNR and CDR2 FQNEAQ (reference sequence). The CDR3 here is CASSEGDTQYF. The CDR3 DNA reads TGTGCCAGCAGTGAGGGAGATACGCAGTATTTT.

The V and J genes are TRBV7-2 and TRBJ1-2, with 7 bases that match TRBD1. The germline gives CDR1 SGHTA, CDR2 FQGNSA. The CDR3 has 16 residues. V shed 3 bases and J 4 bases; nucleotides not matched to a gene: 11. CDR3 DNA: TGTGCCAGCAGCTTCAGACAGGGATCGGGTGTCTATGGCTACACCTTC. This gives the protein CASSFRQGSGVYGYTF.

The chain uses TRBV29-1 and TRBJ2-3; tentatively, D is TRBD1 (6 bases). Trimming took off 6 bases at V and 2 bases at J, with 21 bases between the two ends. CDR1 is SQVTM and CDR2 is ANQGSEA in the germline V gene. CDR3 length equals 16 residues. CDR3 nucleotides: TGCAGCGTCCCCAGGGCCCCAGGGGCCTACACAGATACGCAGTATTTT. Residues: CSVPRAPGAYTDTQYF.

This clone was detected once. The chain uses TRBV30 and TRBJ1-5; 8 bases map to TRBD1. From germline, CDR1 is GTSNPN and CDR2 SVGIG (reference sequence). The CDR3 extends over 13 amino acids. With 5 bases clipped from V and 4 bases from J, the junction kept 4 bases outside the gene matches. The CDR3 bases are TGTGCCTGGGGCACAGGGGGGAATCAGCCCCAGCATTTT. Its protein product is CAWGTGGNQPQHF.

This clone was counted a few times. V gene TRBV18 combines with J gene TRBJ1-1, with TRBD1 matching 9 bases. Germline V gene sequence: CDR1 KGHSH, CDR2 LQKENI. V shed 6 bases, J shed 5 bases, and the junction held 7 bases outside the gene matches. The CDR3 length is 14 residues. CDR3 in amino acids: CASSSGQGNTEAFF. In DNA form, the CDR3 reads TGTGCCAGCTCGTCGGGACAGGGTAATACTGAAGCTTTCTTT.

V and J are TRBV2 and TRBJ2-7; 9 bases align to TRBD1. V lost 3 bases, J lost 6 bases, and 6 bases stayed unmatched. Germline V gene sequence: CDR1 SNHLY, CDR2 FYNNEI. There are 14 residues in the CDR3. In nucleotides, the CDR3 is TGTGCCAGCAGTGAGGGACAGGGTTTCTCCGAGCAGTACTTC. Amino acid sequence: CASSEGQGFSEQYF.

The genes are TRBV5-6 and TRBJ2-3; 14 bases align to TRBD2. Germline CDR1 is SGHDT and CDR2 is YYEEEE. With 3 bases clipped from V and 10 bases from J, the junction kept 7 bases outside the gene matches. This CDR3 contains 15 residues. CDR3 DNA: TGTGCCAGCAGCTCAACCGGGACTAGCGGGAGATCGCAGTATTTT. Residues: CASSSTGTSGRSQYF.